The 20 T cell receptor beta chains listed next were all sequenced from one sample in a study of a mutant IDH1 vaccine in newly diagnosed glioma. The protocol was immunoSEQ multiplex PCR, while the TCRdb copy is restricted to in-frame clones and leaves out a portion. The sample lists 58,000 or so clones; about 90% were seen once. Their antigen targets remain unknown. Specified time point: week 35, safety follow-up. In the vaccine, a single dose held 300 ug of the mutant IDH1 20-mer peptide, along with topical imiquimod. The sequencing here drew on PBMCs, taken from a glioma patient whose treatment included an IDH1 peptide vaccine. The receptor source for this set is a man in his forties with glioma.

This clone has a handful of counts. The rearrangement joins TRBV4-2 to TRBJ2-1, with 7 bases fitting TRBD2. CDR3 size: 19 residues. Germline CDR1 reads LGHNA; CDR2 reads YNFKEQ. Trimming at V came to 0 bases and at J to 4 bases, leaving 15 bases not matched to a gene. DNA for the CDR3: TGTGCCAGCAGCCAAGAGTTAATGGGATTTAGCGGGTTTTACAATGAGCAGTTCTTC. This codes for CASSQELMGFSGFYNEQFF.

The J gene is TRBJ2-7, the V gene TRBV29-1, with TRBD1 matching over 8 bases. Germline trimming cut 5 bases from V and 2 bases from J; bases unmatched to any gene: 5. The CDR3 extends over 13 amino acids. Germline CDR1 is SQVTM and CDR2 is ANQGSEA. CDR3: CSVRSDRAYEQYF. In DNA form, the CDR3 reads TGCAGCGTTCGATCGGACAGGGCCTACGAGCAGTACTTC.

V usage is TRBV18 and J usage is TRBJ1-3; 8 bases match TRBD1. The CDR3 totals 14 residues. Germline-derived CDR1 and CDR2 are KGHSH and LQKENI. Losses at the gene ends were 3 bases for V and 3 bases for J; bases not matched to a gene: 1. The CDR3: CASSPGTGGNTIYF. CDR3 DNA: TGTGCCAGCTCACCGGGGACAGGTGGAAACACCATATATTTT.

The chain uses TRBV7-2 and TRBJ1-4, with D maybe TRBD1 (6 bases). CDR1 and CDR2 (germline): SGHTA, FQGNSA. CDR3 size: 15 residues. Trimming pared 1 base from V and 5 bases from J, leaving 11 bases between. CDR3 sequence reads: CASSLGVRGNEKLFF. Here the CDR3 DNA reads TGTGCCAGCAGCTTAGGGGTCAGGGGAAATGAAAAACTGTTTTTT. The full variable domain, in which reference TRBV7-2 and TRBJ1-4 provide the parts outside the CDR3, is GAGVSQSPSNKVTEKGKDVELRCDPISGHTALYWYRQSLGQGLEFLIYFQGNSAPDKSGLPSDRFSAERTGGSVSTLTIQRTQQEDSAVYLCASSLGVRGNEKLFFGSGTQLSVL.

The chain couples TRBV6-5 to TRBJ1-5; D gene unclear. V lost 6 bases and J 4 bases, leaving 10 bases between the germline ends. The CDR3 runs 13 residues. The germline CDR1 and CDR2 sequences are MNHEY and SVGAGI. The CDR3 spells CASRPQNNQPQHF. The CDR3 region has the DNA TGTGCCAGCAGGCCCCAGAATAATCAGCCCCAGCATTTT.

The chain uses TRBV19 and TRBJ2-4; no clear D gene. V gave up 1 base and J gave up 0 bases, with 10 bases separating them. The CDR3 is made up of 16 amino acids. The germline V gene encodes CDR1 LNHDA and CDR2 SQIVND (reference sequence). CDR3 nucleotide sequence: TGTGCCAGTAGTATAGCTTTTCTTGTAGCCAAAAACATTCAGTACTTC. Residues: CASSIAFLVAKNIQYF.

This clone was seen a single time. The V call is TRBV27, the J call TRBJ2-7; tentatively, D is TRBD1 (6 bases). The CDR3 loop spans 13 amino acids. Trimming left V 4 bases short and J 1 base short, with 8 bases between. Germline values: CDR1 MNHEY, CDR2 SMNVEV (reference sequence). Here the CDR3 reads CASSSGQSYEQYF. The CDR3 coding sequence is TGTGCCAGCAGTTCCGGACAGTCCTACGAGCAGTACTTC.

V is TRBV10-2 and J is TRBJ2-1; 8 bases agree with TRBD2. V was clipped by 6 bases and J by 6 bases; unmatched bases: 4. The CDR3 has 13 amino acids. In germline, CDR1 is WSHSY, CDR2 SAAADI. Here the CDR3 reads CASRTSASNEQFF. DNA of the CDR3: TGCGCCAGCAGGACTAGCGCCTCCAATGAGCAGTTCTTC.

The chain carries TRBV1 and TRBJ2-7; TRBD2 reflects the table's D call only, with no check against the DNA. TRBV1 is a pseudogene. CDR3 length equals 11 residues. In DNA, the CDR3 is TGCACCAGCACCTTATGCTACGAGCAGTACTTC. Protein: CTSTLCYEQYF.

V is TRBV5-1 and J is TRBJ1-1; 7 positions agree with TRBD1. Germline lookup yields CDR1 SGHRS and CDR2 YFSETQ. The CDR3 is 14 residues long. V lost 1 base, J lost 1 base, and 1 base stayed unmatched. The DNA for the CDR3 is TGCGCCAGCAGCTTGACAGGGGCGAACACTGAAGCTTTCTTT. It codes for CASSLTGANTEAFF.

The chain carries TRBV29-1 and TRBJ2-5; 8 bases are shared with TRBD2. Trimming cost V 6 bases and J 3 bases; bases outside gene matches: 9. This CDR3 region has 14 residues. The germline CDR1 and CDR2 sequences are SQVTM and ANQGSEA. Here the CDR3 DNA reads TGCAGCGTAACCCCAGCGGGAGTTAAAGAGACCCAGTACTTC. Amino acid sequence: CSVTPAGVKETQYF.

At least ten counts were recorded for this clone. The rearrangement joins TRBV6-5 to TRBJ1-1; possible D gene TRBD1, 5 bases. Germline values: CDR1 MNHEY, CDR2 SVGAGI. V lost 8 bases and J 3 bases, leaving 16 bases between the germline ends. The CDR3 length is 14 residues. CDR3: CASSRGGFDTEAFF. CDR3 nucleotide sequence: TGTGCCAGCTCAAGGGGCGGTTTTGACACTGAAGCTTTCTTT.

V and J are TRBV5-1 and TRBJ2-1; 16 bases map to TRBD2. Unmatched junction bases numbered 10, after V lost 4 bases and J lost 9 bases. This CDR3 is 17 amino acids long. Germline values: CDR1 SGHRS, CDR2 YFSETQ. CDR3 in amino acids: CASSQGLAGGPASEQFF. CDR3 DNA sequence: TGCGCCAGCAGCCAGGGACTAGCGGGAGGGCCTGCAAGTGAGCAGTTCTTC.

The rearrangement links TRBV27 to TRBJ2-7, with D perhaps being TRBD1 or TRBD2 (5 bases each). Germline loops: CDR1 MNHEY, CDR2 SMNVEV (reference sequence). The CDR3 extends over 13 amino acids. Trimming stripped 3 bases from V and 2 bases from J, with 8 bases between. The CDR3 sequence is CASSLRGPYEQYF. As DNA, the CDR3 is TGTGCCAGCAGTTTGAGGGGTCCCTACGAGCAGTACTTC.

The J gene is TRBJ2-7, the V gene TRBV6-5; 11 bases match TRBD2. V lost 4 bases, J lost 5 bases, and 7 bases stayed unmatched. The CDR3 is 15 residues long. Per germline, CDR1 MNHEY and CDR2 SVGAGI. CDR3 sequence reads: CASSSASGRLNEQYF. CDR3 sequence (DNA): TGTGCCAGCAGTTCAGCTAGCGGGAGGTTAAACGAGCAGTACTTC.

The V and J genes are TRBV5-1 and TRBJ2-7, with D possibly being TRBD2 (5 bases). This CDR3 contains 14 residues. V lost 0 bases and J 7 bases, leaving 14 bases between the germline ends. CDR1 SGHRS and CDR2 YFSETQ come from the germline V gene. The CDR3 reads CASSLDGWGEEQYF. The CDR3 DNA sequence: TGCGCCAGCAGCTTGGATGGGTGGGGAGAGGAGCAGTACTTC.

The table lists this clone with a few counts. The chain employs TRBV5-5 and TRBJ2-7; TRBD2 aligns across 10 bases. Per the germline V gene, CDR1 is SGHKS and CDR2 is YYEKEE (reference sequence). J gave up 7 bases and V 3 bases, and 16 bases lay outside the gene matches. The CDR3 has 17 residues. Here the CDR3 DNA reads TGTGCCAGCAGCTACCGATGGACTAGCGGAAAGAGGTGGGAGCAGTACTTC. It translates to CASSYRWTSGKRWEQYF.

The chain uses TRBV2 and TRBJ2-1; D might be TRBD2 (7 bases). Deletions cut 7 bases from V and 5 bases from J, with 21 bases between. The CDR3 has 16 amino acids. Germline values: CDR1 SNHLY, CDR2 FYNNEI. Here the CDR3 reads CASTGGIRGANNEQFF. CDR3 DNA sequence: TGTGCCAGCACTGGGGGAATCCGGGGGGCCAACAATGAGCAGTTCTTC.

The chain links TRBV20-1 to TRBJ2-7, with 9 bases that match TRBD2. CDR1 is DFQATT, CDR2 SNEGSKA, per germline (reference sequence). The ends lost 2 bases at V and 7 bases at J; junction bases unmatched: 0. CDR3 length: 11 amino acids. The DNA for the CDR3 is TGCAGTGCTAGACTAGCGGGAGAGCAGTACTTC. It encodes CSARLAGEQYF.

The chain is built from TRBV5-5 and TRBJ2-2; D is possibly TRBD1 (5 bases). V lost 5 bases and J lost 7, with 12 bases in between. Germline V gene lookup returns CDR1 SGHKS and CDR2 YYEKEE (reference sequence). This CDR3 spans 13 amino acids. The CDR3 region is CASSPQGGGELFF. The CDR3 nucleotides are TGTGCCAGCAGTCCCCAGGGTGGCGGGGAGCTGTTTTTT.